This T cell receptor (beta chain) stems from a study of shared clonotypes between healthy human individuals. To note about this clone: Its antigen remains unknown.

The method was immunoSEQ multiplex PCR; TCRdb's version includes in-frame clones alone and lacks a portion of them. The sample contains 600,000 to 700,000 clones, about three quarters of which appear only once. Findings of the study overall: Investigators collected only blood, and repertoires in tissues likely differ.

The CDR3 is 15 amino acids. Germline V gene lookup returns CDR1 MNHEY and CDR2 SMNVEV (reference sequence). V dropped 6 bases and J dropped 8 bases, with 22 bases sitting between them. This TCR came from a woman aged 25 to 39 in good health. This chain joins TRBV27 and TRBJ1-2, with D possibly matching TRBD1 (6 bases). Sequenced material: memory CD4+ T cells sorted from blood. Sample subset: CD45RA-negative fraction. The CDR3: CASSSVFLDRKGYTF. The CDR3 DNA reads as TGTGCCAGCAGCTCCGTCTTCCTTGACAGGAAGGGCTACACCTTC.